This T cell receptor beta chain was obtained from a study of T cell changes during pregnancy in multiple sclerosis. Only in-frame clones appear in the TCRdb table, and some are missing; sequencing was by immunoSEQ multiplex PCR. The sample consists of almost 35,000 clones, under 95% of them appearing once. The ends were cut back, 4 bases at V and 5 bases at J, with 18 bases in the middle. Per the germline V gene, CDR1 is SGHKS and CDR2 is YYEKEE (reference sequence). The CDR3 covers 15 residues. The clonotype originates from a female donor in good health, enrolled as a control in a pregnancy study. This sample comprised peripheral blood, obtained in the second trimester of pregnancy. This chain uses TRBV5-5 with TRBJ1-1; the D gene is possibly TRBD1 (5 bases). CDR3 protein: CASSQIGTGGTEAFF. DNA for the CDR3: TGTGCCAGCAGCCAAATCGGGACGGGGGGGACTGAAGCTTTCTTT.